What follows is one TCR beta chain and its context. The antigen is unknown. Treatment: oral pan-JAK inhibitor, 5-10 mg twice daily. The sample comes from a study of CD8+ T cells in alopecia areata. Study-level findings and limits: More clonal than normal scalp was lesional scalp, particularly alopecia totalis/universalis.

In each case, RNA was isolated and then reverse transcribed into cDNA as the sequencing template. Sequenced by immunoSEQ multiplex PCR; TCRdb stores in-frame clones only, minus some. The sample carries roughly 170,000 clones, around 60% recorded once. The material was CD8+ T cells sorted from blood, obtained at week 24, from a patient treated with tofacitinib. The TCR comes from a human donor with alopecia areata.

The CDR3 nucleotides read TGTGCCAGCAGTTTGCAGGGGGCATCGGATACGCAGTATTTT. Its translation: CASSLQGASDTQYF. J is TRBJ2-3 and V is TRBV27, with 8 bases that match TRBD1. The CDR3 spans 14 residues. The germline gives CDR1 MNHEY, CDR2 SMNVEV (reference sequence). V was clipped by 3 bases and J by 6 bases; unmatched bases: 5.